The sequence of this T cell receptor (beta chain) was determined in a study of T cell changes during pregnancy in multiple sclerosis. Germline CDR1 DFQATT, CDR2 SNEGSKA (reference sequence). CDR3 length equals 11 residues. The V end was cut by 5 bases, the J end by 3 bases, with 4 bases between. Repertoires were generated with immunoSEQ multiplex PCR, while TCRdb's copy carries only in-frame clones and drops some. The sample gives tens of thousands of clones, roughly 95% of which show up once; roughly 4% is in the top ten. This clone was recorded once. The chain has TRBV20-1 and TRBJ2-2, with D uncertain. The source of this sequence is a female donor with multiple sclerosis, enrolled in a pregnancy study. The source material was CD8+ T cells from peripheral blood mononuclear cells, sampled after pregnancy. Written as DNA, the CDR3 is TGCAGTGCTCAGGACACCGGGGAGCTGTTTTTT. Translating it yields CSAQDTGELFF.